This T cell receptor (beta chain) comes out of a study of cytomegalovirus exposure and HLA in healthy donors. Study outcomes and limitations: Later analysis reportedly placed an Asian-associated ancestry cluster below the approximately 700-donor mean in N-insertions.

With regard to this clone: Its specificity is not known.

The primer mix had 60 Vbeta and 13 Jbeta primers. The protocol was immunoSEQ multiplex PCR, while the TCRdb copy is restricted to in-frame clones and leaves out a portion. The clone table shows about 46,000 clones, with the ten largest holding roughly 0.99%. Per germline, CDR1 KGHSH and CDR2 LQKENI. V dropped 6 bases and J dropped 8 bases, with 16 bases sitting between them. The CDR3 extends over 13 amino acids. This TCR derives from a woman in her forties in good health and CMV-seronegative. Sequenced sample: PBMCs. The chain is built from TRBV18 and TRBJ1-2; the D gene is possibly TRBD1 (6 bases). CDR3 amino acids: CASSPGQRTGYTF. The CDR3 nucleotides are TGTGCCAGCTCGCCTGGACAGAGGACGGGCTACACCTTC.